Listed below are T cell receptor beta chains from one sample, sequenced in a study of cytomegalovirus exposure and HLA in healthy donors. TCRdb's table, derived via immunoSEQ multiplex PCR, lists solely in-frame clones and lacks some. The data show 65,000 to 70,000 clones, roughly 79% seen once. Sequencing was performed on PBMCs. These receptors were obtained from a man aged 50-60 years in good health and CMV-seronegative. Each CDR3 is given without its conserved first and last residue. Fields, in order: J gene, clone size, V gene, CDR3 protein. Clone sizes are given selectively: once, few, many, or a class where the clone is expanded.

TRBJ2-1	NA	TRBV29-1	SVVKGAHEQF
TRBJ1-2	NA	TRBV6-5	ASSSIQGFHGYT
TRBJ2-7	NA	TRBV27	ASSLLDNYEQY
TRBJ2-1	NA	TRBV6-5	ASSYSASPYNEQF
TRBJ2-1	NA	TRBV5-4	ASSSALAGAYNEQF
TRBJ2-5	NA	TRBV5-5	ASNSRYLQETQY
TRBJ2-1	NA	TRBV14	ASSQENNNEQF
TRBJ2-2	NA	TRBV28	ASRTTSGPGELF
TRBJ2-7	NA	TRBV5-4	ASSYRGSYEQY
TRBJ1-1	NA	TRBV7-9	ASTPGWDTEAF
TRBJ1-1	NA	TRBV29-1	SVARDRGPRAEAF
TRBJ2-2	NA	TRBV7-9	SSSLGYGELF
TRBJ1-1	NA	TRBV12-5	ASGLRPYDLNTEAF
TRBJ1-1	NA	TRBV28	ASSRRDSLWI
TRBJ1-1	NA	TRBV5-4	ASSLRGQLNTEAF
TRBJ2-7	NA	TRBV7-9	ASSAQGAGEQY
TRBJ1-3	NA	TRBV5-1	ASSLDGSGNTIY
TRBJ2-7	NA	TRBV10-1	ASSVGQGSYEQY
TRBJ1-2	NA	TRBV9	ASSVTNQGEDYGYT
TRBJ2-7	NA	TRBV6-6	ASSYRAGGSSYEQY
TRBJ2-2	NA	TRBV27	ASSLLQGLYTGELF
TRBJ2-7	NA	TRBV10-2	ASSESRGTARYEQY
TRBJ2-5	once	TRBV7-9	ASSLGQTSPGETQY
TRBJ1-1	NA	TRBV19	ASSRGAEMNTEAF
TRBJ2-1	NA	TRBV27	ASSPGTSANEQF